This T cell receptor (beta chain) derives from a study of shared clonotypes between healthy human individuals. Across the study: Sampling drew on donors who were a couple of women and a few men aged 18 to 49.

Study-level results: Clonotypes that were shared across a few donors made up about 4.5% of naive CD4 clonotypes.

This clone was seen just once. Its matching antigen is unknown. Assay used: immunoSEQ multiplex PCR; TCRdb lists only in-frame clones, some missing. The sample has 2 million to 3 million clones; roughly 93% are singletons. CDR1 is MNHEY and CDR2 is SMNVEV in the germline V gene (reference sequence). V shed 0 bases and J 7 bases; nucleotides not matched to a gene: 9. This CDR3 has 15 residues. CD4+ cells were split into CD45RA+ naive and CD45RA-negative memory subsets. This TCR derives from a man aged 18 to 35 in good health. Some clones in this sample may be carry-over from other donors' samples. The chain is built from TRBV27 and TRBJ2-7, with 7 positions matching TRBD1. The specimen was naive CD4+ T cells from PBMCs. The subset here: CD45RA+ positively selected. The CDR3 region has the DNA TGTGCCAGCAGTTTATCAGGGACAGCTCCTAGTGAGCAGTACTTC. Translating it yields CASSLSGTAPSEQYF.